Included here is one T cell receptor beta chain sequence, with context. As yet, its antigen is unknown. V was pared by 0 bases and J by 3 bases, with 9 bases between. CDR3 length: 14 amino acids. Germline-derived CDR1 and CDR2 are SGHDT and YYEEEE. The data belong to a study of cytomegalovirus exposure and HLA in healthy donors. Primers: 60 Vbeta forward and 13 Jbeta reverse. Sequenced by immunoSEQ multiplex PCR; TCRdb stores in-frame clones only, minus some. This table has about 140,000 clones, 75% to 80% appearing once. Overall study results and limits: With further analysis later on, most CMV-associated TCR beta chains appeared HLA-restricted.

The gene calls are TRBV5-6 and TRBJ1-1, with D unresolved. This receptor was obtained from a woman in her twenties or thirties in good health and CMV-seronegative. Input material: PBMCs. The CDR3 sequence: CASSLVGADTEAFF. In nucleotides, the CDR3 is TGTGCCAGCAGCTTGGTCGGTGCGGACACTGAAGCTTTCTTT.